This T cell receptor beta chain was sequenced during a study of blood T cell repertoires in COVID-19. About the study: The United States, Italy and Spain were the sources of the acute and convalescent COVID-19 samples. Sample material is recorded as cDNA or gDNA derived from T cells, B-cell-depleted T cells, or PBMCs.

Per the germline V gene, CDR1 is LGHNA and CDR2 is YSLEER. CDR3 size: 14 residues. The trim removed 1 base at V and 6 bases at J, leaving 2 bases unmatched. Original data processing: By means of reference gene primer amplification, nucleated cell counts were estimated. Profiled with immunoSEQ multiplex PCR; TCRdb holds only in-frame clones, not every one. Clonal size and the V and J genes are those of that table, whereas D and trimming came from the DNA. The data show roughly 110,000 clones, with about 91% seen just once and under 7% held by the top ten. V and J are TRBV4-3 and TRBJ1-1; 10 nucleotides match TRBD1. The receptor was isolated from a man aged 50 to 60 with active or convalescent COVID-19. Sequencing was carried out using peripheral blood. In DNA form, the CDR3 reads TGCGCCAGCAGCCAAGGGACAGGGGGATCTGAAGCTTTCTTT. This encodes CASSQGTGGSEAFF.